The 6 T cell receptor beta chains in this list originate from one sample, sequenced in a study of T cell repertoires in cytomegalovirus infection (dated by TCRdb to about 2019). Sequencing was carried out with an Illumina HiSeq 1500. TCRdb handled the public reads itself, with Q25 trimming in fastp and clone calling in MiXCR, and kept productive beta chains. Rows are unified per CDR3 protein, each entry keeping the most common DNA and genes. The sample has 200,000 to 300,000 distinct CDR3 sequences on record, roughly 15% of them singletons. The top ten hold around 8.7% of the sample. Sequenced material: PBMCs. The source of these receptors is a human donor in good health (CMV status not recorded). Some clones in this sample may be carry-over from other donors' samples.

This clonotype was counted ten times or more. The chain employs TRBV6-6 and TRBJ2-3; D uncertain. Trimming cost V 10 bases and J 4 bases, with 15 bases left between them. The CDR3 runs 13 residues. Germline V lookup: CDR1 MNHNY, CDR2 SVGAGI (reference sequence). The CDR3 region has the DNA TGTGCCACCCTCAGAACCCCCCCAGATACGCAGTATTTT. This sequence encodes CATLRTPPDTQYF.

This clonotype was seen ten or more times. The V gene is TRBV18, the J gene TRBJ1-5; D gene unclear. Trimming removed 0 bases from V and 0 bases from J, with 9 bases in between. The V gene's germline CDR1 is KGHSH and CDR2 LQKENI. The CDR3 runs 16 residues. The CDR3 spells CASSPPGQNSNQPQHF. As DNA, the CDR3 is TGTGCCAGCTCACCACCTGGGCAAAATAGCAATCAGCCCCAGCATTTT.

In this sample, this clonotype turned up a few times. The chain uses TRBV2 and TRBJ1-2; 7 bases align to TRBD1. V lost 7 bases to trimming and J lost 5 bases; unmatched junction nucleotides: 1. This CDR3 comprises 11 residues. Germline loops: CDR1 SNHLY, CDR2 FYNNEI. The CDR3 bases are TGTGCCAGCAAACAGGGGTATGGCTACACCTTC. As protein: CASKQGYGYTF. Full variable domain (remainder filled in from reference TRBV2 and TRBJ1-2): EPEVTQTPSHQVTQMGQEVILRCVPISNHLYFYWYRQILGQKVEFLVSFYNNEISEKSEIFDDQFSVERPDGSNFTLKIRSTKLEDSAMYFCASKQGYGYTFGSGTRLTVV.

The chain has TRBV25-1 and TRBJ2-1; D is possibly TRBD2 (5 bases). The CDR3 contains 15 residues. V dropped 0 bases and J dropped 5 bases, with 11 bases sitting between them. Germline V gene lookup returns CDR1 MGHDK and CDR2 SYGVNS. DNA of the CDR3: TGTGCCAGCAGTGAATATGGAGGTGGCCACAATGAGCAGTTCTTC. It is translated as CASSEYGGGHNEQFF.

V and J are TRBV20-1 and TRBJ1-2, with 7 bases lining up with TRBD1. The germline V gene has CDR1 DFQATT and CDR2 SNEGSKA (reference sequence). V shed 1 base, J shed 6 bases, and the junction held 2 bases outside the gene matches. The CDR3 contains 12 residues. CDR3 sequence reads: CSARAGGDGYTF. Here the CDR3 DNA reads TGCAGTGCTAGAGCAGGGGGGGATGGCTACACCTTC.

This clonotype showed up just a few times. The chain has TRBV7-6 and TRBJ2-3; D not certain. With 2 bases removed from V and 0 bases from J, the gap between germline ends came to 9 bases. The CDR3 sequence is 15 residues long. Germline CDR1 and CDR2: SGHVS and FNYEAQ. The CDR3 protein is CASSLQVASTDTQYF. CDR3 sequence (DNA): TGTGCCAGCAGCTTACAAGTTGCTAGCACAGATACGCAGTATTTT.